This entry describes one T cell receptor beta chain. This record comes from a study of blood T cell repertoires in COVID-19. In the original processing: Reference gene primer amplification gave estimated nucleated cell counts. The repertoire was sequenced with immunoSEQ multiplex PCR; TCRdb's copy has only in-frame clones and lacks some. V, J and clone size are taken as reported in that table, and D and trimming were inferred from the DNA itself. Of 200,000 to 250,000 clones in the sample, around 80% were seen once. The sequence was obtained from a woman aged 35 to 49 with acute COVID-19. Sequencing was carried out using PBMCs or T cells enriched from blood (not recorded which).

CDR3 residues: CASSKRQGTLNTEAFF. The CDR3 nucleotides read TGTGCCAGCAGCAAACGACAGGGAACCTTGAACACTGAAGCTTTCTTT. The chain combines TRBV14 with TRBJ1-1, with TRBD1 matching 7 bases. Germline CDR1 SGHDN, CDR2 FVKESK. J gave up 0 bases and V 5 bases, and 9 bases lay outside the gene matches. The CDR3 contains 16 residues.